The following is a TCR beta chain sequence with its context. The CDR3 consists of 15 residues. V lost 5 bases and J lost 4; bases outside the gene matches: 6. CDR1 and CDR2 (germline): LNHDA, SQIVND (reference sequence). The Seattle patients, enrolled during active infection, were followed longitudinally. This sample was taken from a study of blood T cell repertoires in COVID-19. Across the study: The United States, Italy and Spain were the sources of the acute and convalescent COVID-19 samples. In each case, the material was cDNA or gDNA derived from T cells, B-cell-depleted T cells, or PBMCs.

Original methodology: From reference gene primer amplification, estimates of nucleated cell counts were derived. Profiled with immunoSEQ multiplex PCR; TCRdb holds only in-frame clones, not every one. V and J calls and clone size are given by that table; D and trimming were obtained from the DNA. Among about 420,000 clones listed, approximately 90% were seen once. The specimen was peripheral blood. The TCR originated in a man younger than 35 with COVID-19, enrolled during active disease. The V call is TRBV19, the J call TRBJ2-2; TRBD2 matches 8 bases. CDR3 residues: CASSSRAGGTGELFF. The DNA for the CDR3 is TGTGCCAGTAGTTCCCGTGCGGGGGGCACCGGGGAGCTGTTTTTT.